The present entry profiles one T cell receptor (beta chain) with its context. What it binds is not known. Sample time point: newly diagnosed GD, antithyroid drugs for less than 3 months. PBMC RNA served as the TCR library source. Xi'an, China, was home to the endocrinology department that provided patients. The sample belongs to a study of regulatory T cells in long-lasting Graves disease. Combining iRepertoire HTBI primers with Arm-PCR of CDR3 regions, the authors built TCR beta libraries. TCRdb passed the multiplex PCR reads through MiXCR, listing each CDR3 protein once. In the table there are fewer than 550,000 distinct CDR3 sequences, roughly 17% of which are singletons. V lost 0 bases, J lost 3 bases, and 12 bases lay in between. This CDR3 has 15 amino acids. Study-level findings and limits: Accuracy could have been hurt by small sample size. Newly diagnosed disease favored TRBV20-1 and TRBJ2-1 over persistent disease.

Another study also made use of these data, one on T cells in Graves' hyperthyroidism and ophthalmopathy. That source notes: Absence of ophthalmopathy progression within 18 months defined stable Graves' hyperthyroidism.

The genes are TRBV12-3 or TRBV12-4 and TRBJ2-7, with D perhaps being TRBD1 or TRBD2 (5 bases each). Sequenced material: peripheral blood mononuclear cells (PBMCs), taken at new diagnosis, from a patient treated with antithyroid drugs. This receptor was identified in a woman aged 18-29 years with Graves disease. The CDR3 DNA is TGTGCCAGCAGTTTAGCGGGGACCAAACGCTACGAGCAGTACTTC. Protein sequence: CASSLAGTKRYEQYF.